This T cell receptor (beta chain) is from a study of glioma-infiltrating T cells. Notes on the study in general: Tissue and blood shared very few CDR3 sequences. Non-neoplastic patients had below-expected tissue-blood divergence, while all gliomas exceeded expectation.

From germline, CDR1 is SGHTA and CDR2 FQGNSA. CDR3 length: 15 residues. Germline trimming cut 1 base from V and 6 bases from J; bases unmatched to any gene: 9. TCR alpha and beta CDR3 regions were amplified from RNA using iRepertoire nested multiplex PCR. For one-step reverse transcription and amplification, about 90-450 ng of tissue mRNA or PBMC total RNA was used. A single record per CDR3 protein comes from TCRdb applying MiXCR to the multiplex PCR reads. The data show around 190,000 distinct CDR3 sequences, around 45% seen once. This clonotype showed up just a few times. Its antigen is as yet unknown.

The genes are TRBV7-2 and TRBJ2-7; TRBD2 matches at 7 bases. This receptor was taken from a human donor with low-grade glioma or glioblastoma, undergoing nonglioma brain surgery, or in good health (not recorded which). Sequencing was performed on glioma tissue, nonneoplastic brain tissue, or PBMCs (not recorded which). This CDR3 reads CASSLVAGGGGEQYF. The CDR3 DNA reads TGTGCCAGCAGCTTAGTAGCCGGTGGGGGGGGCGAGCAGTACTTC.